Listed below are T cell receptor beta chains from one sample, sequenced in a study of Ad26.COV2.S vaccination and SARS-CoV-2 variants. Data came from immunoSEQ multiplex PCR; TCRdb stores just in-frame clones and leaves some out. The data show under 500,000 clones, roughly 90% seen once. The source material was peripheral blood, sampled in a trial of Ad26.COV2.S vaccine versus placebo. The origin of the receptors is a person between 18 and 59 years old who received the Ad26.COV2.S COVID-19 vaccine or a placebo. Each CDR3 is given with its conserved first and last residue. The order of the fields is clone size, D gene, V gene, J gene, CDR3 DNA, CDR3 protein. D genes are given only for firm matches. Rows may omit the clone size; those that give it use once, few, many or a size class.

clone size: -
D gene: TRBD1
V gene: TRBV16
J gene: TRBJ1-2
CDR3 DNA: TGTGCCAGCAGCGAAAGCCGACAGGGGGCGGGCGGCTACACCTTC
CDR3 protein: CASSESRQGAGGYTF

clone size: once
D gene: -
V gene: TRBV21-1
J gene: TRBJ1-2
CDR3 DNA: TGTGCCAGCAGCAAAGCGGCTCCGGGCATTGTGGTTGGCTACACCTTC
CDR3 protein: CASSKAAPGIVVGYTF

clone size: -
D gene: -
V gene: TRBV7-2
J gene: TRBJ1-1
CDR3 DNA: TGTGCCAGCAGCTCCCACCGGGGTCAGCGCTCTGAAGCTTTCTTT
CDR3 protein: CASSSHRGQRSEAFF

clone size: -
D gene: -
V gene: TRBV30
J gene: TRBJ1-5
CDR3 DNA: TGTGCCTGGAGTGGTCCGAACCAGCCCCAGCATTTT
CDR3 protein: CAWSGPNQPQHF

clone size: -
D gene: -
V gene: TRBV5-4
J gene: TRBJ2-7
CDR3 DNA: TGTGCCAGCACCGACGATAGCTACGAGCAGTACTTC
CDR3 protein: CASTDDSYEQYF

clone size: -
D gene: TRBD1
V gene: TRBV4-3
J gene: TRBJ1-2
CDR3 DNA: TGCGCCAGCAGCCAACAGCAGGGGGGCAACTATGGCTACACCTTC
CDR3 protein: CASSQQQGGNYGYTF

clone size: -
D gene: TRBD2
V gene: TRBV6-6
J gene: TRBJ2-1
CDR3 DNA: TGTGCCAGCAGTCCCTCAGCCTGGGGGGGGGACAATGAGCAGTTCTTC
CDR3 protein: CASSPSAWGGDNEQFF

clone size: -
D gene: -
V gene: TRBV21-1
J gene: TRBJ1-2
CDR3 DNA: TGTGCCAGCAGCAAAGCCTTGACGGCCGCCGGAAACTATGGCTACACCTTC
CDR3 protein: CASSKALTAAGNYGYTF

clone size: -
D gene: TRBD1
V gene: TRBV30
J gene: TRBJ1-2
CDR3 DNA: TGTGCCTGGAGGACTGGACAGGGGGGTGGCTACACCTTC
CDR3 protein: CAWRTGQGGGYTF

clone size: -
D gene: -
V gene: TRBV7-9
J gene: TRBJ1-2
CDR3 DNA: TGTGCCAGCAGCTTAGATGCGGGTAATGGCTACACCTTC
CDR3 protein: CASSLDAGNGYTF

clone size: -
D gene: TRBD1
V gene: TRBV11-2
J gene: TRBJ2-2
CDR3 DNA: TGTGCCAGCAGCTTGACAGGGGACACCGGGGAGCTGTTTTTT
CDR3 protein: CASSLTGDTGELFF

clone size: -
D gene: -
V gene: TRBV5-8
J gene: TRBJ2-7
CDR3 DNA: TGTGCCAGCCATATACGGAGGGGCGGGTACTACGAGCAGTACTTC
CDR3 protein: CASHIRRGGYYEQYF

clone size: -
D gene: -
V gene: TRBV6-2/TRBV6-3
J gene: TRBJ2-7
CDR3 DNA: TGTGCCAGCAGTGGATCCCCGTGGAGCGAGCAGTACTTC
CDR3 protein: CASSGSPWSEQYF

clone size: -
D gene: -
V gene: TRBV28
J gene: TRBJ2-1
CDR3 DNA: TGTGCCAGCAGACCAGAAATAGTACTGAAATACAATGAGCAGTTCTTC
CDR3 protein: CASRPEIVLKYNEQFF

clone size: -
D gene: -
V gene: TRBV7-6
J gene: TRBJ2-1
CDR3 DNA: TGTGCCAGCAGCCGCGGACTATTCGAAAGCTCCTACAATGAGCAGTTCTTC
CDR3 protein: CASSRGLFESSYNEQFF

clone size: -
D gene: -
V gene: TRBV7-2
J gene: TRBJ1-1
CDR3 DNA: TGTGCCAGCAGCGTGAAGCGGGACACTGAAGCTTTCTTT
CDR3 protein: CASSVKRDTEAFF

clone size: -
D gene: -
V gene: TRBV5-5
J gene: TRBJ1-5
CDR3 DNA: TGTGCCAGCAGCTTGATGATAGGGTCTAGCAATCAGCCCCAGCATTTT
CDR3 protein: CASSLMIGSSNQPQHF

clone size: -
D gene: TRBD1
V gene: TRBV4-3
J gene: TRBJ2-7
CDR3 DNA: TGCGCCAGCAGCCAAGCCCGGGACAGAACCTACGAGCAGTACTTC
CDR3 protein: CASSQARDRTYEQYF

clone size: -
D gene: TRBD1
V gene: TRBV3-1/TRBV3-2
J gene: TRBJ1-2
CDR3 DNA: TGTGCCAGCAGCCAAGGGGACAGTGGAGTTCTTAACTATGGCTACACCTTC
CDR3 protein: CASSQGDSGVLNYGYTF

clone size: -
D gene: -
V gene: TRBV24-1
J gene: TRBJ2-3
CDR3 DNA: TGTGCCACCAGTGGGGGACGGGGGGCTAGCACAGATACGCAGTATTTT
CDR3 protein: CATSGGRGASTDTQYF

clone size: -
D gene: TRBD1
V gene: TRBV7-9
J gene: TRBJ2-5
CDR3 DNA: TGTGCCAGCAGCTTATCCCCTCGGGACAGCGCGGAGACCCAGTACTTC
CDR3 protein: CASSLSPRDSAETQYF

clone size: few
D gene: -
V gene: TRBV15
J gene: TRBJ1-1
CDR3 DNA: TGTGCCACCGGACAGAGTATGAACACTGAAGCTTTCTTT
CDR3 protein: CATGQSMNTEAFF

clone size: -
D gene: -
V gene: TRBV7-5
J gene: TRBJ1-1
CDR3 DNA: TGTGCCAGAAGGAAGGGGATACGAGATACTGAAGCTTTCTTT
CDR3 protein: CARRKGIRDTEAFF

clone size: -
D gene: -
V gene: TRBV19
J gene: TRBJ2-2
CDR3 DNA: TGTGCCAGTACCCGAGGGCGGGTGCAGAGTCGCGGGGAGCTGTTTTTT
CDR3 protein: CASTRGRVQSRGELFF

clone size: -
D gene: TRBD2
V gene: TRBV30
J gene: TRBJ2-5
CDR3 DNA: TGTGCCTGGAGTGTACGAGCGGGGCGGGAGACCCAGTACTTC
CDR3 protein: CAWSVRAGRETQYF

clone size: -
D gene: -
V gene: TRBV4-2
J gene: TRBJ2-7
CDR3 DNA: TGTGCCAGCAGCCCCGGCTTGGGGGGCTCCTACGAGCAGTACTTC
CDR3 protein: CASSPGLGGSYEQYF

clone size: -
D gene: -
V gene: TRBV7-8
J gene: TRBJ2-2
CDR3 DNA: TGTGCCAGCAGCCCTAGATCAGCAAACACCGGGGAGCTGTTTTTT
CDR3 protein: CASSPRSANTGELFF

clone size: -
D gene: -
V gene: TRBV30
J gene: TRBJ1-1
CDR3 DNA: TGTGCCTGGAGTGTTTCTTGGGGGAACACTGAAGCTTTCTTT
CDR3 protein: CAWSVSWGNTEAFF

clone size: once
D gene: -
V gene: TRBV10-3
J gene: TRBJ1-1
CDR3 DNA: TGTGCCATCGGATTGGACACTGAAGCTTTCTTT
CDR3 protein: CAIGLDTEAFF

clone size: few
D gene: -
V gene: TRBV16
J gene: TRBJ1-5
CDR3 DNA: TGTGCCAGCAGCCATGATAGGAGTCAGCCCCAGCATTTT
CDR3 protein: CASSHDRSQPQHF

clone size: -
D gene: -
V gene: TRBV4-3
J gene: TRBJ2-4
CDR3 DNA: TGCGCCAGCAGCCAGTCAGGGACCCCTAAAGTGGACATTCAGTACTTC
CDR3 protein: CASSQSGTPKVDIQYF

clone size: once
D gene: -
V gene: TRBV6-5
J gene: TRBJ1-1
CDR3 DNA: TGTGCCAGCCTGAGGGGGTGGAACACTGAAGCTTTCTTT
CDR3 protein: CASLRGWNTEAFF

clone size: -
D gene: -
V gene: TRBV11-2
J gene: TRBJ2-7
CDR3 DNA: TGTGCCAGCAGCGCACTACAGGGCTTGAACGAGCAGTACTTC
CDR3 protein: CASSALQGLNEQYF

clone size: -
D gene: -
V gene: TRBV29-1
J gene: TRBJ1-2
CDR3 DNA: TGCAGCGTTGAACAGCTCTATGGCTACACCTTC
CDR3 protein: CSVEQLYGYTF

clone size: -
D gene: -
V gene: TRBV15
J gene: TRBJ1-2
CDR3 DNA: TGTGCCACCAGCAGAGATCACGTGGGCTACACCTTC
CDR3 protein: CATSRDHVGYTF

clone size: -
D gene: TRBD1
V gene: TRBV6-1
J gene: TRBJ1-4
CDR3 DNA: TGTGCCAGCAGTGAATACCCCGGGACAGTTAATGAAAAACTGTTTTTT
CDR3 protein: CASSEYPGTVNEKLFF

clone size: -
D gene: TRBD1
V gene: TRBV10-3
J gene: TRBJ1-1
CDR3 DNA: TGTGCCATCAGTGAGGGAGGGGGCGTATCTGAAGCTTTCTTT
CDR3 protein: CAISEGGGVSEAFF